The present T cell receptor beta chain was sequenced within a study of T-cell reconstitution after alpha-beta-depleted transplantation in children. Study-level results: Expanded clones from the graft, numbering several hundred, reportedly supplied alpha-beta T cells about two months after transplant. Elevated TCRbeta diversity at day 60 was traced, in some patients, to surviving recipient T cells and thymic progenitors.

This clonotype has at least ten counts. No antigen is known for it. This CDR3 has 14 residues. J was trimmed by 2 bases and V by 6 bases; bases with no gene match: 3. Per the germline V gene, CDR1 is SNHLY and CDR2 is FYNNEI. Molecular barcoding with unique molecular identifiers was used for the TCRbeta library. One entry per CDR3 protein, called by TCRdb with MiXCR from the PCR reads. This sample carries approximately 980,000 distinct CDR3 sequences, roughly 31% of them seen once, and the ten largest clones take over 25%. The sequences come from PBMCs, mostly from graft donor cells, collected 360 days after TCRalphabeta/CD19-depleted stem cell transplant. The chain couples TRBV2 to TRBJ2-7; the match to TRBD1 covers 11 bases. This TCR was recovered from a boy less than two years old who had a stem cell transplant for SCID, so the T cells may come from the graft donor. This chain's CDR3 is CASSEGQGAYEQYF. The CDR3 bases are TGTGCCAGCAGCGAGGGACAGGGGGCCTACGAGCAGTACTTC.